This note documents a single TCR beta chain sequence. No antigen is known for it. Each donor supplied about 9.6 milliliters of peripheral blood. Each sample gave at least 6.5 million isolated PBMCs. These data are taken from a study of blood T cells in healthy people across ages. Study-level findings and limits: The study found more naive CD4+ cells and higher diversity in long-lived than aged donors.

Sample-barcoded 5' priming and a J-beta primer mix drove a second PCR of roughly 7 to 11 cycles. TCRdb re-analysed the 5' RACE reads in MiXCR, keeping a single row per CDR3 protein. This table has about 1.4 million distinct CDR3 sequences, roughly 59% appearing once. V was shortened by 4 bases and J by 0 bases, with 12 bases between the two germline ends. CDR1 and CDR2 (germline): MNHNS, SASEGT. This CDR3 is 16 amino acids long. The chain combines TRBV6-1 with TRBJ2-2; D may be TRBD2 (6 bases). The TCR originated in a young man in good health. Sequenced material: blood. The CDR3 nucleotides are TGTGCCAGCAGTGGGGGACTGACTACGAACACCGGGGAGCTGTTTTTT. Protein sequence: CASSGGLTTNTGELFF.